The 3 T cell receptor beta chains presented below share a single source sample, sequenced in a study of cytomegalovirus exposure and HLA in healthy donors. Method: immunoSEQ multiplex PCR; TCRdb's copy keeps in-frame clones and lacks some. This table has about 150,000 clones, about 94% appearing once. The material sequenced was PBMCs. Every receptor here comes from a man between 18 and 35 years old in good health and CMV-seropositive.

This chain links TRBV5-8 with TRBJ1-5; D remains ambiguous. V lost 0 bases to trimming and J lost 8 bases, with 12 bases between them. In germline, CDR1 is SGHTS, CDR2 YDEGEE. The CDR3 has 14 amino acids. The CDR3 region has the DNA TGTGCCAGCAGCTTGGCACAGTTTATTGAGCCCCAGCATTTT. It translates to CASSLAQFIEPQHF.

The V gene is TRBV5-1, the J gene TRBJ2-7; TRBD2 matches at 11 bases. The germline gives CDR1 SGHRS, CDR2 YFSETQ. The length of the CDR3 is 14 residues. V shed 2 bases and J 5 bases; nucleotides not matched to a gene: 3. CDR3 in DNA: TGCGCCAGCAGCTTTAGCGGGAGGGCAGACGAGCAGTACTTC. The encoded protein is CASSFSGRADEQYF.

The chain links TRBV5-1 to TRBJ2-7, with TRBD2 as a possible D gene (5 bases). Germline CDR1 reads SGHRS; CDR2 reads YFSETQ. This CDR3 has 14 residues. V was clipped by 1 base and J by 2 bases, with 10 bases between them. CDR3 nucleotide sequence: TGCGCCAGCAGCTTGCATGGGAGCCCCTACGAGCAGTACTTC. Translating it yields CASSLHGSPYEQYF.